This T cell receptor (beta chain) was identified in a study of shared clonotypes between healthy human individuals. Broader study findings: Enrolling few donors narrowed the genetic and exposure-history diversity that was represented.

CD45RO-negative, CCR7-selected cells formed the naive CD8 fraction, which excluded terminally differentiated effector memory CD45RA+ cells. Of note for this clone: Its antigen is not identified.

Germline V gene sequence: CDR1 MDHEN, CDR2 SYDVKM. There are 14 residues in the CDR3. V dropped 3 bases and J dropped 5; count of bases not matched to a gene: 2. Each cell subset's genomic DNA was divided evenly among several immunoSEQ plates. Authors' processing steps: There were no quality scores in the junction-only immunoSEQ sequences, so filtering differed. Produced via immunoSEQ multiplex PCR; TCRdb's table is partial and in-frame only. From that table come the V and J calls and clone size; the DNA was used to work out D and trimming. The sample consists of 550,000 to 650,000 clones, around 96% of them appearing once.

The sample taken for sequencing was naive CD8+ T cells sorted from blood. The TCR originated in a woman aged 30 to 39 in good health. The V call is TRBV28, the J call TRBJ2-3, with TRBD2 identical over 10 bases. The CDR3 bases are TGTGCCAGCAGTTTCCTAGCGGGAGAAGATACGCAGTATTTT. Amino acids: CASSFLAGEDTQYF.